The 24 T cell receptor beta chains reported below all come from one sample, sequenced in a study of T cell responses to AZD1222 COVID-19 vaccine listed by TCRdb under 2021. This specimen's time point label, per the study, means: baseline before first vaccination. Library preparation was by the immunoSEQ multiplex PCR assay. Drawn from immuneACCESS, this table holds only the in-frame rearrangements with V and J called that TCRdb kept. Clones are partly lost; checked studies trace under half to an unresolved V gene and leave the rest unexplained. In this sample the table shows 80,000 or so clones, nearly 90% of which occur a single time. The top ten clonotypes cover about 1.6% of the sample. Sequenced material: peripheral blood, taken on day 0 of AZD1222 vaccination. Source of these receptors: an adult in good health.

This sequence joins TRBV29-1 and TRBJ2-3; D perhaps matches TRBD2 (6 bases). The length of the CDR3 is 12 residues. The V and J ends lost 1 base and 5 bases respectively, with 7 bases between them. CDR1 and CDR2 (germline): SQVTM, ANQGSEA. Written as DNA, the CDR3 is TGCAGCGTTGAAGCTAGCGTAGATACGCAGTATTTT. Protein product: CSVEASVDTQYF.

The chain recombines TRBV7-3 with TRBJ1-1, with 7 positions matching TRBD1. CDR3 length: 16 amino acids. V lost 2 bases, J lost 0 bases, and 6 bases stayed unmatched. Germline lookup yields CDR1 SGHTA and CDR2 FQGTGA. The CDR3 loop is CASSLQGVALNTEAFF. The DNA of the CDR3 is TGTGCCAGCAGCTTACAGGGGGTAGCCTTGAACACTGAAGCTTTCTTT.

V usage is TRBV27 and J usage is TRBJ1-1; 7 nucleotides align to TRBD1. V lost 5 bases and J lost 2; bases outside the gene matches: 5. The CDR3 is made up of 14 amino acids. The V gene's germline CDR1 is MNHEY and CDR2 SMNVEV (reference sequence). CDR3 region: CASSPGQQNTEAFF. In DNA, the CDR3 is TGTGCCAGCAGTCCGGGACAGCAAAACACTGAAGCTTTCTTT.

The CDR3 bases are TGTGCCAGCAGCCCGACAGGGAAGGGGATCTCGGCTAGCAATCAGCCCCAGCATTTT. It translates to CASSPTGKGISASNQPQHF. J is TRBJ1-5 and V is TRBV14; TRBD1 matches 7 bases. The CDR3 spans 19 residues. The V gene's germline CDR1 is SGHDN and CDR2 FVKESK. The V gene end was trimmed by 4 bases and the J gene end by 0 bases; junction bases not matched to a gene: 15.

J is TRBJ1-1 and V is TRBV12-3 or TRBV12-4; no firm D call. V dropped 3 bases and J dropped 7 bases, with 6 bases sitting between them. The CDR3 extends over 11 amino acids. The CDR3, as DNA: TGTGCCAGCAGTTTGGGTAGTGAAGCTTTCTTT. It yields the protein CASSLGSEAFF.

The gene calls are TRBV5-1 and TRBJ2-3; D not certain. The germline V gene has CDR1 SGHRS and CDR2 YFSETQ. This CDR3 has 12 residues. Trimming removed 0 bases from V and 5 bases from J, with 4 bases in between. The CDR3 sequence is CASSLVIDTQYF. The CDR3 DNA reads as TGCGCCAGCAGCTTGGTGATAGATACGCAGTATTTT.

The CDR3 DNA is TGTGCCAGTATGGGAGGGGGCATAAGGGAGTGGGGTCAGCCCCAGCATTTT. Amino acid sequence: CASMGGGIREWGQPQHF. The gene calls are TRBV19 and TRBJ1-5; 7 nucleotides match TRBD1. CDR1 and CDR2 (germline): LNHDA, SQIVND (reference sequence). CDR3 size: 17 residues. Trimming at V came to 7 bases and at J to 6 bases, leaving 18 bases not matched to a gene. Full variable domain (rest looked up from reference TRBV19 and TRBJ1-5): DGGITQSPKYLFRKEGQNVTLSCEQNLNHDAMYWYRQDPGQGLRLIYYSQIVNDFQKGDIAEGYSVSREKKESFPLTVTSAQKNPTAFYLCASMGGGIREWGQPQHFGDGTRLSIL.

The V and J genes are TRBV6-5 and TRBJ1-1; 7 nucleotides line up with TRBD1. Germline lookup yields CDR1 MNHEY and CDR2 SVGAGI. CDR3 length: 14 amino acids. J lost 5 bases, V lost 5 bases, and 8 bases had no gene match. The CDR3 nucleotides are TGTGCCAGCAGTACCCCAGGGGGAGGGACTGAAGCTTTCTTT. This translates into CASSTPGGGTEAFF.

This clone turned up a few times. This chain uses TRBV12-3 or TRBV12-4 with TRBJ1-1; D may be TRBD1 (6 bases). The CDR3 runs to 13 residues. Trimming left V 8 bases short and J 5 bases short, with 15 bases between. In nucleotides, the CDR3 is TGTGCCAGCGGCCAAACAGGGAGGACTGAAGCTTTCTTT. The encoded protein is CASGQTGRTEAFF.

The rearrangement joins TRBV7-2 to TRBJ1-2, with TRBD1 as a possible D gene (6 bases). V lost 1 base to trimming and J lost 2 bases, with 14 bases between them. The CDR3 is 16 residues long. Germline V gives CDR1 SGHTA, CDR2 FQGNSA. The DNA of the CDR3 is TGTGCCAGCAGCTTAGAAACAGGGTTCGGGAACTATGGCTACACCTTC. This codes for CASSLETGFGNYGYTF.

The chain's CDR3 is CASSIFRGTNQPQHF. CDR3 bases: TGTGCCAGTAGTATTTTTAGGGGTACAAATCAGCCCCAGCATTTT. This chain joins TRBV19 and TRBJ1-5, with a possible D match to TRBD1 (5 bases). Trimming left V 3 bases short and J 4 bases short, with 13 bases between. The CDR3 runs to 15 residues. The germline V gene has CDR1 LNHDA and CDR2 SQIVND (reference sequence).

The chain recombines TRBV7-2 with TRBJ1-5; 7 bases line up with TRBD1. The V and J ends lost 1 base and 7 bases, in that order; junction bases with no gene match: 13. This CDR3 spans 17 amino acids. Germline assignment: CDR1 SGHTA and CDR2 FQGNSA. The CDR3 DNA is TGTGCCAGCAGCTTAGTGGGCACACAGGGGACCGGGCAGCCCCAGCATTTT. Protein product: CASSLVGTQGTGQPQHF.

The chain joins TRBV3-1 (or the pseudogene TRBV3-2) to TRBJ2-7; 8 positions match TRBD2. V trimming: 4 bases; J trimming: 1 base; junction bases outside the gene matches: 3. Looked up from germline, CDR1 is LGHDT and CDR2 is YNNKEL (reference sequence). The CDR3 length is 14 residues. This CDR3 is CASSPGLESYEQYF. CDR3 nucleotides: TGTGCCAGCAGCCCGGGACTAGAGTCCTACGAGCAGTACTTC.

This chain uses TRBV5-8 with TRBJ1-4; no clear D gene. The germline V gene encodes CDR1 SGHTS and CDR2 YDEGEE. The CDR3 length is 15 residues. Trimming took off 2 bases at V and 4 bases at J, with 12 bases between the two ends. Written as DNA, the CDR3 is TGTGCCAGCAGCTTCCCGGGAGGCAGTAATGAAAAACTGTTTTTT. Protein sequence: CASSFPGGSNEKLFF. The full variable domain, in which reference TRBV5-8 and TRBJ1-4 provide the parts outside the CDR3, is EAGVTQSPTHLIKTRGQQATLRCSPISGHTSVYWYQQALGLGLQFLLWYDEGEERNRGNFPPRFSGRQFPNYSSELNVNALELEDSALYLCASSFPGGSNEKLFFGSGTQLSVL.

The chain combines TRBV18 with TRBJ2-6, with D hard to call. V lost 2 bases, J lost 0 bases, and 14 bases lay in between. The CDR3 contains 18 residues. In germline, CDR1 is KGHSH, CDR2 LQKENI. The CDR3 sequence is CASSPGPGRISGANVLTF. CDR3 bases: TGTGCCAGCTCACCAGGCCCGGGTCGTATCTCTGGGGCCAACGTCCTGACTTTC.

This chain joins TRBV7-2 and TRBJ2-5, with unresolved D. The CDR3 loop spans 13 amino acids. In germline, CDR1 is SGHTA, CDR2 FQGNSA. The V end was cut by 1 base, the J end by 5 bases, with 8 bases between. DNA for the CDR3: TGTGCCAGCAGCTTAGTGGTAGGGGAGACCCAGTACTTC. It codes for CASSLVVGETQYF.

The chain has TRBV10-2 and TRBJ2-2, with D unresolved. CDR1 WSHSY and CDR2 SAAADI come from the germline V gene. The CDR3 is 12 amino acids. The ends were cut back, 4 bases at V and 4 bases at J, with 4 bases in the middle. The CDR3 DNA reads as TGCGCCAGCAGTGTCTCCACCGGGGAGCTGTTTTTT. Encoded protein: CASSVSTGELFF.

The V and J genes are TRBV29-1 and TRBJ2-5; D unresolved. This CDR3 region has 14 residues. The V gene lost 5 bases and the J gene lost 4 bases, with 17 bases spanning the gap. In germline, CDR1 is SQVTM, CDR2 ANQGSEA. The CDR3 sequence: CSVLEPVGRETQYF. The CDR3 nucleotides read TGCAGCGTTCTGGAGCCCGTCGGTAGAGAGACCCAGTACTTC.

This chain uses TRBV20-1 with TRBJ2-3; D is unclear. The CDR3 has 12 amino acids. Trimming removed 3 bases at V and 1 base at J, with 5 bases between. Germline CDR1 is DFQATT and CDR2 is SNEGSKA (reference sequence). In DNA, the CDR3 is TGCAGTGCTAGTCGGGGCACAGATACGCAGTATTTT. Its protein is CSASRGTDTQYF.

The chain links TRBV11-2 to TRBJ2-5; no definite D call. Trimming stripped 6 bases from V and 1 base from J, with 15 bases between. The CDR3 has 15 amino acids. Germline CDR1 SGHAT, CDR2 FQNNGV. CDR3 protein: CASRSLGIGQETQYF. The CDR3 bases are TGTGCCAGCAGGTCATTAGGTATAGGCCAAGAGACCCAGTACTTC.

The V gene is TRBV9, the J gene TRBJ2-2; no clear D. The CDR3 contains 13 residues. The V end was cut by 3 bases, the J end by 4 bases, with 7 bases between. CDR1 is SGDLS and CDR2 is YYNGEE in the germline V gene. CDR3 nucleotide sequence: TGTGCCAGCAGCGATGTATCCACCGGGGAGCTGTTTTTT. Its translation is CASSDVSTGELFF.

The V call is TRBV5-8, the J call TRBJ1-1; D may be TRBD1 (6 bases). The V gene lost 1 base and the J gene lost 1 base, with 14 bases spanning the gap. The CDR3 is made up of 16 amino acids. Germline V lookup: CDR1 SGHTS, CDR2 YDEGEE. The CDR3 spells CASSLFRGAGNTEAFF. CDR3 DNA sequence: TGTGCCAGCAGCTTGTTTCGGGGGGCGGGGAACACTGAAGCTTTCTTT.

The chain uses TRBV5-8 and TRBJ1-4, with D tentatively TRBD1 (6 bases). From germline, CDR1 is SGHTS and CDR2 YDEGEE. The CDR3 is 16 amino acids. The germline V and J ends were trimmed by 5 bases and 8 bases, with 22 bases remaining between them. The CDR3 DNA is TGTGCCAGCAGACCCGGACAGTCTTCGGGCTACGAAAAACTGTTTTTT. It is translated as CASRPGQSSGYEKLFF.

This sequence joins TRBV6-5 and TRBJ2-2, with no clear D. Germline values: CDR1 MNHEY, CDR2 SVGAGI. V was shortened by 2 bases and J by 0 bases, with 7 bases between the two germline ends. CDR3 length: 15 residues. The DNA of the CDR3 is TGTGCCAGCAGTTACCAATCCACGAACACCGGGGAGCTGTTTTTT. It yields the protein CASSYQSTNTGELFF.